One T cell receptor (beta chain) is described in this entry. Its specificity is not known. PCR amplification relied on 60 Vbeta primers (plus 13 Jbeta primers). The assay was immunoSEQ multiplex PCR, and TCRdb's table has in-frame clones only and misses some. The data show around 110,000 clones, 81% seen once. Germline CDR1 reads SEHNR; CDR2 reads FQNEAQ (reference sequence). After removal of 5 bases from V and 3 bases from J, the junction contained 7 bases not matched to a gene. The length of the CDR3 is 16 residues. This specimen comes from a study of cytomegalovirus exposure and HLA in healthy donors. Findings and caveats of the study: Presence/absence analyses rested on an assumption that sequencing depth was roughly uniform across donors. A later analysis linked 15,000 to 20,000 TCR beta sequences to HLA alleles at 0.05 false discovery rate. Researchers reportedly found TCR beta sequences accurately predicted most subjects' HLA-A and HLA-B alleles.

The sequenced sample was PBMCs. This TCR was recovered from a woman aged 25 to 39 in good health and CMV-seronegative. The chain has TRBV7-9 and TRBJ2-7; 13 nucleotides align to TRBD2. The CDR3 sequence is CASSPAWTSGSYEQYF. The CDR3 bases are TGTGCCAGCAGCCCAGCGTGGACTAGCGGGAGCTACGAGCAGTACTTC. The full variable domain, its missing parts supplied by reference TRBV7-9 and TRBJ2-7, is DTGVSQNPRHKITKRGQNVTFRCDPISEHNRLYWYRQTLGQGPEFLTYFQNEAQLEKSRLLSDRFSAERPKGSFSTLEIQRTEQGDSAMYLCASSPAWTSGSYEQYFGPGTRLTVT.